This T cell receptor (beta chain) originates from a study of cytotoxic CD8 clonotypes in ibrutinib-treated CLL. Study-wide results and limits: At the start, clonality exceeded age-matched healthy donors and followed circulating CD8+ T-cell counts. Under therapy, public clonotypes either contracted or stayed stable, and they were uncommon.

The CDR3 is made up of 17 amino acids. V was pared by 4 bases and J by 0 bases, with 18 bases between. The germline CDR1 and CDR2 sequences are SGDLS and YYNGEE. Produced via immunoSEQ multiplex PCR; TCRdb's table is partial and in-frame only. Counted here are about 160,000 clones, 81% occurring once; the ten biggest clones make up about 2%. A note on this clone: As yet, its antigen is unknown.

The receptor was derived from a human donor with chronic lymphocytic leukemia. V gene TRBV9 combines with J gene TRBJ2-3, with D maybe TRBD2 (5 bases). Material: PBMCs, obtained after 12 months of ibrutinib treatment. Here the CDR3 DNA reads TGTGCCAGCAGCTCGCAGAGTGGGCTAGCCAGCACAGATACGCAGTATTTT. Protein sequence: CASSSQSGLASTDTQYF.